These 15 T cell receptor beta chains share one sample of origin, sequenced in a study of OX40 agonist ivuxolimab in advanced cancers. Some clones are missing from TCRdb's copy, which holds only in-frame ones; the method was immunoSEQ multiplex PCR. The table shows 75,000 to 80,000 clones, with about 87% occurring only once. This material consisted of CD4+ or CD8+ T cells sorted from blood, taken in a trial of the OX40 agonist ivuxolimab. Receptors were obtained from an adult with an advanced solid tumor such as melanoma, head and neck, liver or kidney cancer.

This sequence joins TRBV19 and TRBJ2-1, with 12 bases that match TRBD2. Germline CDR1 reads LNHDA; CDR2 reads SQIVND (reference sequence). This CDR3 region has 14 residues. With V trimmed by 5 bases and J by 9 bases, 5 bases remained unmatched. The CDR3 sequence is CASSVTSGRTEQFF. DNA for the CDR3: TGTGCCAGTAGTGTGACTAGCGGGAGAACTGAGCAGTTCTTC.

The chain carries TRBV7-8 and TRBJ1-5; D unclear. The germline gives CDR1 SGHVS, CDR2 FQNEAQ. The CDR3 is 12 residues long. Between the trimmed V and J ends, which lost 5 bases and 3 bases, there was a span of 5 bases. CDR3 residues: CASSGVNQPQHF. The CDR3 bases are TGTGCCAGCAGCGGGGTCAATCAGCCCCAGCATTTT.

The chain combines TRBV5-1 with TRBJ1-1; D call uncertain. Germline CDR1 and CDR2: SGHRS and YFSETQ. V lost 5 bases, J lost 2 bases, and 13 bases lay in between. This CDR3 contains 14 residues. DNA of the CDR3: TGCGCCAGCAGTAATACGGGGAGTAACACTGAAGCTTTCTTT. This gives the protein CASSNTGSNTEAFF.

The chain recombines TRBV28 with TRBJ1-4; 10 bases fit TRBD1. CDR1 and CDR2 (germline): MDHEN, SYDVKM. Trimming at V came to 5 bases and at J to 5 bases, leaving 5 bases not matched to a gene. The CDR3 is 15 residues long. CDR3 bases: TGTGCCAGCAGTAGCCCGGGACAGGGGAATGAAAAACTGTTTTTT. As protein: CASSSPGQGNEKLFF.

The chain has TRBV7-2 and TRBJ1-2, with a weak D call TRBD1 (6 bases). The CDR3 extends over 16 amino acids. The V end was cut by 1 base, the J end by 8 bases, with 20 bases between. Germline CDR1 SGHTA, CDR2 FQGNSA. In DNA, the CDR3 is TGTGCCAGCAGCTTAGGAGGGGGGCGACCCATTGACGGCTACACCTTC. This codes for CASSLGGGRPIDGYTF. Using reference TRBV7-2 and TRBJ1-2 for the parts outside the CDR3, the full variable domain is GAGVSQSPSNKVTEKGKDVELRCDPISGHTALYWYRQSLGQGLEFLIYFQGNSAPDKSGLPSDRFSAERTGGSVSTLTIQRTQQEDSAVYLCASSLGGGRPIDGYTFGSGTRLTVV.

The V call is TRBV5-4, the J call TRBJ2-1; TRBD2 aligns across 11 bases. The CDR3 is 16 residues long. Germline assignment: CDR1 SGHNT and CDR2 YYREEE (reference sequence). Germline trimming cut 0 bases from V and 4 bases from J; bases unmatched to any gene: 3. As DNA, the CDR3 is TGTGCCAGCAGCTTGGGCGGGACTAGCGGATACAATGAGCAGTTCTTC. This gives the protein CASSLGGTSGYNEQFF. Variable domain in full (rest from reference TRBV5-4 and TRBJ2-1): ETGVTQSPTHLIKTRGQQVTLRCSSQSGHNTVSWYQQALGQGPQFIFQYYREEENGRGNFPPRFSGLQFPNYSSELNVNALELDDSALYLCASSLGGTSGYNEQFFGPGTRLTVL.

As for this clone: Other DNA sequences within the sample encode an identical CDR3. The chain links TRBV6-5 to TRBJ1-1; D remains ambiguous. CDR3 length equals 12 residues. The V end was cut by 2 bases, the J end by 3 bases, with 4 bases between. CDR1 and CDR2 (germline): MNHEY, SVGAGI. The CDR3 DNA follows: TGTGCCAGCAGTTACGGGGACACTGAAGCTTTCTTT. It translates to CASSYGDTEAFF.

This clone was recorded once. The rearrangement uses TRBV2 and TRBJ2-4, with 7 bases that match TRBD2. The CDR3 loop spans 13 amino acids. Trimming at V came to 6 bases and at J to 10 bases, leaving 9 bases not matched to a gene. CDR1 SNHLY and CDR2 FYNNEI come from the germline V gene. CDR3 in DNA: TGTGCCAGCAGCCCCCGGAGTAGCGGGATTCAGTACTTC. Translated, it gives CASSPRSSGIQYF.

The DNA of the CDR3 is TGTGCCAGCAGTGATTGGGGTCCGAATCAGCCCCAGCATTTT. Translating it yields CASSDWGPNQPQHF. The J gene is TRBJ1-5, the V gene TRBV6-1, with D unresolved. V was clipped by 3 bases and J by 4 bases, with 10 bases between them. Looked up from germline, CDR1 is MNHNS and CDR2 is SASEGT. This CDR3 region has 14 residues.

This chain links TRBV28 with TRBJ2-7, with 8 bases that match TRBD1. V shed 5 bases, J shed 4 bases, and the junction held 13 bases outside the gene matches. Germline V gene sequence: CDR1 MDHEN, CDR2 SYDVKM. The CDR3 is 16 amino acids. CDR3 sequence reads: CASSRGVRQGAYEQYF. Written as DNA, the CDR3 is TGTGCCAGCAGTCGAGGGGTTAGGCAGGGGGCTTACGAGCAGTACTTC.

In DNA form, the CDR3 reads TGCGCCAGCAGCTTAATCAAGGACGGAGGCGAGCAGTACTTC. This sequence encodes CASSLIKDGGEQYF. The chain uses TRBV5-1 and TRBJ2-7, with D possibly being TRBD2 (5 bases). The V end lost 2 bases, the J end lost 6 bases, and 15 bases lay between the germline ends. Germline V CDR1 and CDR2: SGHRS, YFSETQ. The CDR3 totals 14 residues.

CDR3 in amino acids: CASSLGTRELFF. The CDR3 DNA reads as TGTGCCAGCAGCTTGGGGACCCGGGAGCTGTTTTTT. The chain carries TRBV7-3 and TRBJ2-2; either TRBD1 or TRBD2 may fit D (5 bases each). Germline CDR1 and CDR2: SGHTA and FQGTGA. The CDR3 runs 12 residues. V dropped 3 bases and J dropped 9 bases, with 8 bases sitting between them.

This chain connects TRBV10-3 to TRBJ2-1; 11 bases match TRBD1. The CDR3 covers 14 residues. V lost 9 bases to trimming and J lost 6 bases; unmatched junction nucleotides: 7. Germline V gene sequence: CDR1 ENHRY, CDR2 SYGVKD. The CDR3 loop is CAMRTGGLRNEQFF. The CDR3 bases are TGTGCCATGAGGACAGGGGGCTTGCGCAATGAGCAGTTCTTC.

This sequence joins TRBV4-2 and TRBJ2-3, with TRBD2 matching over 13 bases. V shed 3 bases, J shed 0 bases, and the junction held 6 bases outside the gene matches. The germline CDR1 and CDR2 sequences are LGHNA and YNFKEQ. The CDR3 length is 18 residues. As DNA, the CDR3 is TGTGCCAGCAGCCATCCCTCGGGACTAGCGGGGAGCACAGATACGCAGTATTTT. Translation: CASSHPSGLAGSTDTQYF.

Written as DNA, the CDR3 is TGCGCCAGCAGCTTGGGGAGACTACCACTCACAGATACGCAGTATTTT. Amino acid sequence: CASSLGRLPLTDTQYF. The chain recombines TRBV5-1 with TRBJ2-3, with D possibly being TRBD2 (5 bases). V was trimmed by 0 bases and J by 2 bases, leaving 13 bases between them. Germline lookup yields CDR1 SGHRS and CDR2 YFSETQ. The CDR3 is made up of 16 amino acids.